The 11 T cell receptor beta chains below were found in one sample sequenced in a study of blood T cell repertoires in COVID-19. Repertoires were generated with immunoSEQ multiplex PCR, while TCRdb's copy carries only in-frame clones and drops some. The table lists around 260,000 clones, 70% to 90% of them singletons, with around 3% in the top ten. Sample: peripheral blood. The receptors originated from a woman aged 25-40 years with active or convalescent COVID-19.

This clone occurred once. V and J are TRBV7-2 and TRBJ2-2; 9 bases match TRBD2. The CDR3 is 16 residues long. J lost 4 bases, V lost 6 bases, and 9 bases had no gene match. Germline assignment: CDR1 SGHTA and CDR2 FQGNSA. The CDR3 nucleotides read TGTGCCAGCAGTCCCGCGGGGGGGCCAGGCACCGGGGAGCTGTTTTTT. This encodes CASSPAGGPGTGELFF.

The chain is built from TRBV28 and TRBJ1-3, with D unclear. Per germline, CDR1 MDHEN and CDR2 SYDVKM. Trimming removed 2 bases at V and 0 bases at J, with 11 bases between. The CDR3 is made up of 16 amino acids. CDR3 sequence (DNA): TGTGCCAGCAGTTTACCACCAACCTACTCTGGAAACACCATATATTTT. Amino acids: CASSLPPTYSGNTIYF.

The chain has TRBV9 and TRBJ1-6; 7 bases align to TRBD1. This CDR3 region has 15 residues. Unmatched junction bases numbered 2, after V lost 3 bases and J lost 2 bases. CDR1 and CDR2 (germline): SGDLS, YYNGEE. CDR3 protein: CASSEQGTYNSPLHF. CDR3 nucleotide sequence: TGTGCCAGCAGCGAACAGGGGACCTATAATTCACCCCTCCACTTT. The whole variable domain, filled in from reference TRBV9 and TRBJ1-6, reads DSGVTQTPKHLITATGQRVTLRCSPRSGDLSVYWYQQSLDQGLQFLIQYYNGEERAKGNILERFSAQQFPDLHSELNLSSLELGDSALYFCASSEQGTYNSPLHFGNGTRLTVT.

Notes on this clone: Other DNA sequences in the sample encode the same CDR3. The CDR3 region is CASSPGTGNTGELFF. CDR3 sequence (DNA): TGTGCCAGCAGCCCCGGGACAGGGAACACCGGGGAGCTGTTTTTT. The V call is TRBV7-9, the J call TRBJ2-2; 8 bases fit TRBD1. Germline CDR1 SEHNR, CDR2 FQNEAQ (reference sequence). The CDR3 runs 15 residues. Germline trimming cut 5 bases from V and 1 base from J; bases unmatched to any gene: 3.

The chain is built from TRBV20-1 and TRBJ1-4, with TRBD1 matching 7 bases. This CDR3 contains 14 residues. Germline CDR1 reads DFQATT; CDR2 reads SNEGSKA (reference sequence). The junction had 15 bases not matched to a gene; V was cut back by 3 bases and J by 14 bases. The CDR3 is CSASPQRTGRSLFF. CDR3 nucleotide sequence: TGCAGTGCTAGTCCCCAGAGGACAGGAAGATCGCTGTTTTTT.

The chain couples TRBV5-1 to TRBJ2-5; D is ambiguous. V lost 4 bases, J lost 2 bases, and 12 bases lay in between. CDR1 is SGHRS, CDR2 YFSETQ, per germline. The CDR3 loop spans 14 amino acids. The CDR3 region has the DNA TGCGCCAGCAGCCGCCTACAGCTTCAAGAGACCCAGTACTTC. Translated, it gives CASSRLQLQETQYF.

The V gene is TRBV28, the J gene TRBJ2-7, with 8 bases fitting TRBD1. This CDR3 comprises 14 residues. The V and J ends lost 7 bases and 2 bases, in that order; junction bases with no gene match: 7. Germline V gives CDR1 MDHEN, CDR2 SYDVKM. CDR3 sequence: CASIKQGGTYEQYF. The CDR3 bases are TGTGCCAGCATCAAACAGGGGGGCACCTACGAGCAGTACTTC.

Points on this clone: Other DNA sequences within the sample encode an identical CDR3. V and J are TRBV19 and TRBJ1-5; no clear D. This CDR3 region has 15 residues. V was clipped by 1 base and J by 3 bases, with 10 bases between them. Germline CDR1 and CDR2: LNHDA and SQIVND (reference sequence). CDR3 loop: CASSIGGTPNQPQHF. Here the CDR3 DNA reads TGTGCCAGTAGTATAGGAGGAACTCCCAATCAGCCCCAGCATTTT.

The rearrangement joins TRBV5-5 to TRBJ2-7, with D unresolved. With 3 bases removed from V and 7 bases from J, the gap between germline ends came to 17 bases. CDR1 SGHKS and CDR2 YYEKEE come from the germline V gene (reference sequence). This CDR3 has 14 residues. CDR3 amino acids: CASSYPTPFVEQYF. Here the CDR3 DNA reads TGTGCCAGCAGCTACCCGACACCTTTTGTGGAGCAGTACTTC.

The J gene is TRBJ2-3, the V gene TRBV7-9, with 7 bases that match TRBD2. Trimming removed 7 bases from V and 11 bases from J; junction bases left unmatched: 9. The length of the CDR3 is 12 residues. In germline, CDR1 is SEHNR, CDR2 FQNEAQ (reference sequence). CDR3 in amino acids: CASNSAGDGQYF. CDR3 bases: TGTGCCAGCAACTCGGCGGGGGACGGGCAGTATTTT. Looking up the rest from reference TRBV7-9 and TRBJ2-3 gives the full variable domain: DTGVSQNPRHKITKRGQNVTFRCDPISEHNRLYWYRQTLGQGPEFLTYFQNEAQLEKSRLLSDRFSAERPKGSFSTLEIQRTEQGDSAMYLCASNSAGDGQYFGPGTRLTVL.

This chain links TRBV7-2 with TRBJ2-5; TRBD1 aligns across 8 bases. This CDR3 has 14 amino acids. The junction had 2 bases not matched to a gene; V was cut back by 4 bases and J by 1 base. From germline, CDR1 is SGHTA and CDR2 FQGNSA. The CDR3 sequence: CASSSDRVQETQYF. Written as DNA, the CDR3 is TGTGCCAGCAGCTCGGACAGGGTCCAAGAGACCCAGTACTTC.